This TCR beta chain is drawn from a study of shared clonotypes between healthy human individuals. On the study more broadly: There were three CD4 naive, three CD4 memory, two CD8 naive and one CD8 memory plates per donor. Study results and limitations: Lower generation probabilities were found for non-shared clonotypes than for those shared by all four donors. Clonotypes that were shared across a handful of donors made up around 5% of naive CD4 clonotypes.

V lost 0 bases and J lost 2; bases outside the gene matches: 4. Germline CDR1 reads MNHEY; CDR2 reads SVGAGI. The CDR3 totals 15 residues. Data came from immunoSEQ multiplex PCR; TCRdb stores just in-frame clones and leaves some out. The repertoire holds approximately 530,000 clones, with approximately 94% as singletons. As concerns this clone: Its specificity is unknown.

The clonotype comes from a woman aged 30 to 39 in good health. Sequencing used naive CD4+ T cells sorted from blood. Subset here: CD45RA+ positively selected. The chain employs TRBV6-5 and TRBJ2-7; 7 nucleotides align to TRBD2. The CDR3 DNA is TGTGCCAGCAGTTACTCTGGCGGGAGCCCCTACGAGCAGTACTTC. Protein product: CASSYSGGSPYEQYF.